This T cell receptor (beta chain) was profiled in a study of neurological immune-mediated disorders. This clonotype was recorded many times. As yet, its antigen is unknown. TCRdb re-called the 5' RACE reads through MiXCR, storing one row per CDR3 protein. The profile covers tens of thousands of distinct CDR3 sequences, with 13% to 15% appearing a single time and 6.8% taken by the ten largest. The germline CDR1 and CDR2 sequences are LNHDA and SQIVND (reference sequence). The CDR3 length is 16 residues. Trimming took off 2 bases at V and 3 bases at J, with 14 bases between the two ends. Overall study results and limits: CDR3 amino acid sequences found in expanded clones were never shared across subjects, suggesting private repertoires in all groups.

The TCR comes from a woman aged 45-65 years in good health. The chain carries TRBV19 and TRBJ2-4, with D perhaps matching TRBD1 (6 bases). The sequenced material came from PBMCs. CDR3 in DNA: TGTGCCAGTAGTATAAGGGCAGGGGTTGTCAAAAACATTCAGTACTTC. The encoded protein is CASSIRAGVVKNIQYF.